This TCR beta chain was obtained from a study of T cell clonality in common variable immunodeficiency. Study findings and constraints: Compared with controls, CVID subjects had fewer shared TCRbeta clones. CVID subjects showed higher TCRbeta clonality than healthy controls. Fewer deletions and N-nucleotide insertions were reportedly seen in common variable immunodeficiency TCR beta sequences.

CVID subjects were neither ill nor on immunomodulatory or immunosuppressive medication at sampling. The CDR3 is 15 residues long. Trimming pared 3 bases from V and 1 base from J, leaving 12 bases between. Germline V gene sequence: CDR1 SGHTA, CDR2 FQGNSA. This clone has just a few counts. The antigen remains undetermined. Sequencing ends 3 residues short of the CDR3 end; the germline J gene provides the rest. Sequencing input was equivalent genomic DNA from CVID and controls. The repertoire was sequenced with immunoSEQ multiplex PCR; TCRdb's copy has only in-frame clones and lacks some. Observed in the sample are about 32,000 clones, none of them singletons.

Sequencing was carried out using peripheral blood mononuclear cells. V and J are TRBV7-2 and TRBJ1-2; D gene unclear. The sequence derives from a human donor with common variable immunodeficiency. CDR3 region: CASSFFPPINYGYTF. CDR3 DNA (partial): TGTGCCAGCAGCTTCTTTCCTCCTATTAACTATGGC.